This TCR beta chain was sequenced for a study of shared clonotypes between healthy human individuals. Whole-study context: Three CD4 naive, three CD4 memory, two CD8 naive and one CD8 memory plate were used per donor.

Every subset had its genomic DNA shared out evenly among several immunoSEQ plates. Sorted-subset replicate PCR reactions contained 200 to 250 ng DNA, corresponding to tens of thousands of T cell genomes. The protocol was immunoSEQ multiplex PCR, while the TCRdb copy is restricted to in-frame clones and leaves out a portion. The sample lists 2,100,000 or so clones, under 97% occurring once. This TCR came from a man between 18 and 29 years old in good health. Sequencing was done on a sample of naive CD4+ T cells sorted from blood. Subset of the sample: CD45RA+ positively selected.

The CDR3 DNA reads TGTGCCAGTGAAAGGACAGGGGGCACAGATACGCAGTATTTT. Translating it yields CASERTGGTDTQYF. J is TRBJ2-3 and V is TRBV2; 9 positions match TRBD1. Unmatched junction bases numbered 5, after V lost 9 bases and J lost 1 base. The CDR3 contains 14 residues. Germline V gene data show CDR1 as SNHLY and CDR2 as FYNNEI. Using reference TRBV2 and TRBJ2-3 for the parts outside the CDR3, the full variable domain is EPEVTQTPSHQVTQMGQEVILRCVPISNHLYFYWYRQILGQKVEFLVSFYNNEISEKSEIFDDQFSVERPDGSNFTLKIRSTKLEDSAMYFCASERTGGTDTQYFGPGTRLTVL.